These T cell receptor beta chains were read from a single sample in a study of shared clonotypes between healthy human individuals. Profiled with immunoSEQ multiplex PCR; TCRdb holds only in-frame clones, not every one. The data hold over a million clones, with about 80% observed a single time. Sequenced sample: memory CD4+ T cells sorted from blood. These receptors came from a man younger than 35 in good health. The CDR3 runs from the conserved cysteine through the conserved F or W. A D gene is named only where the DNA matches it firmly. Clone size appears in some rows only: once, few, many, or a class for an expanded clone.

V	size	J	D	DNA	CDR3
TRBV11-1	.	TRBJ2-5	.	TGTGCCAGCAGCTTTGGGGTACGAGAGACCCAGTACTTC	CASSFGVRETQYF
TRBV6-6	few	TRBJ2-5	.	TGTGCCAGCAGTTACTCGAGAGAGACCCAGTACTTC	CASSYSRETQYF
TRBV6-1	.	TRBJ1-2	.	TGTGCCAGTTACCCTGGCCCTCCTGAGGGCTATGGCTACACCTTC	CASYPGPPEGYGYTF
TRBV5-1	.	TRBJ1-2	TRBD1	TGCGCCAGCAGCCCAGACGTAGGGACAGGGGCTGGCTACACCTTC	CASSPDVGTGAGYTF
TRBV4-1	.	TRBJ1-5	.	TGCGCCAGCAGCCACCGTAGTATTACAGGGCGACAAGTGCCCCAGCATTTT	CASSHRSITGRQVPQHF
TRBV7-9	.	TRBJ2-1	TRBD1	TGTGCCAGCAGCTTAGGGCTCCGGGACAGGGATGTGCAGTTCTTC	CASSLGLRDRDVQFF
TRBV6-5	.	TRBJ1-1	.	TGTGCCAGCAGTTACGGGGGGGCCGCGAACACTGAAGCTTTCTTT	CASSYGGAANTEAFF
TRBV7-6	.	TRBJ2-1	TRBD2	TGTGCCAGCAGCCCAATGACTAGCAACCATGAGCAGTTCTTC	CASSPMTSNHEQFF
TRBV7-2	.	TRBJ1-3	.	TGTGCCAGCAGCCTCGACGGAGGCTCTGGAAACACCATATATTTT	CASSLDGGSGNTIYF
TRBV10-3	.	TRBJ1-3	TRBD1	TGTGCCATATCGACAGGGCCCCCGGGCTCTGGAAACACCATATATTTT	CAISTGPPGSGNTIYF
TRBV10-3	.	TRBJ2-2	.	TGTGCCATCACCGGGACGGCGAACACCGGGGAGCTGTTTTTT	CAITGTANTGELFF
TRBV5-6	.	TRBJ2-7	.	TGTGCCAGCAGCTTGGCCGGCATGAACGTGTACGAGCAGTACTTC	CASSLAGMNVYEQYF
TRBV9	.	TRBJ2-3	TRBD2	TGTGCCAGCAGCGTGAGGACTAGCTCGTCGGATACGCAGTATTTT	CASSVRTSSSDTQYF
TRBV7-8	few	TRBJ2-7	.	TGTGCCAGCAGCTTAGACCGGACAGCGAGCTCCTACGAGCAGTACTTC	CASSLDRTASSYEQYF
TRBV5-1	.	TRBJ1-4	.	TGCGCCAGCAGCTTGGTTCCAGGTTTAGGTGAAAAACTGTTTTTT	CASSLVPGLGEKLFF
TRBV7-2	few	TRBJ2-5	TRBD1	TGTGCCAGCAGCCTGGGACAGTACCAAGAGACCCAGTACTTC	CASSLGQYQETQYF
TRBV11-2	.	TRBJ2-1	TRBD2	TGTGCCAGCAGCGCCATTCGGGGGGACAATGAGCAGTTCTTC	CASSAIRGDNEQFF
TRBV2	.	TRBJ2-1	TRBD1	TGTGCCAGCAGTGAAGCGGGAAGACAGGGAAATGAGCAGTTCTTC	CASSEAGRQGNEQFF
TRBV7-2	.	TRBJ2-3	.	TGTGCCAGCAGCTCGGTAGCGGTTAGAGGGCCAGATACGCAGTATTTT	CASSSVAVRGPDTQYF
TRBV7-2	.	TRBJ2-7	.	TGTGCCAGCAGCTTAGACAGGGTCGAGCAGTACTTC	CASSLDRVEQYF
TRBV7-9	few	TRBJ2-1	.	TGTGCCAGCAGCTTATTGGTAGGCTCCTACAATGAGCAGTTCTTC	CASSLLVGSYNEQFF
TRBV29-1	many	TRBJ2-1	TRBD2	TGCAGCGTTACGAGAGGGACTAGTGGATTTAATGAGCAGTTCTTC	CSVTRGTSGFNEQFF
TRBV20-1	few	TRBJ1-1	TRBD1	TGCAGTGCCCGAGGGACAGCTGAAGCTTTCTTT	CSARGTAEAFF
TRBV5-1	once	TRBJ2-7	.	TGCGCCAGCAGCTTGTCGTCGGGGACGGGGCGCTACGAGCAGTACTTC	CASSLSSGTGRYEQYF
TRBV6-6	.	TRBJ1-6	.	TGTGCCAGCACTCCAGCAGATAATTCACCCCTCCACTTT	CASTPADNSPLHF
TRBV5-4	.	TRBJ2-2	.	TGTGCCAGCAGCCCGGGTGGTAGCTACTCGAACACCGGGGAGCTGTTTTTT	CASSPGGSYSNTGELFF
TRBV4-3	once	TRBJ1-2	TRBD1	TGCGCCAGCAGCCAATTTGAGCAGACAGGGCTCGGTGGCTACACCTTC	CASSQFEQTGLGGYTF
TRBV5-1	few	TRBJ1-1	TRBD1	TGCGCCAGCAGCTCCGGACAGGGAACCTCTTTAGCTTTCTTT	CASSSGQGTSLAFF
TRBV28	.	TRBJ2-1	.	TGTGCCAGCAGTGGCGGGGAAAGCTCCTACAATGAGCAGTTCTTC	CASSGGESSYNEQFF
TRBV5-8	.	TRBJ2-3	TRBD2	TGTGCCAGCAGCGCTGGGACTAGCGGGGGGACTGATACGCAGTATTTT	CASSAGTSGGTDTQYF
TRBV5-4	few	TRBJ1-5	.	TGTGCCAGCAGCTTGGAAGGTGGGGGCGCTGGAAATCAGCCCCAGCATTTT	CASSLEGGGAGNQPQHF
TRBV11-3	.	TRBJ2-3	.	TGTGCCAGCAGCTTAGCGGGAAACCAGGGTGTAGATACGCAGTATTTT	CASSLAGNQGVDTQYF
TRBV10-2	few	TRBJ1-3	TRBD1	TGCGCCAGCGGAGACAGGGGGGTAACTGGAAACACCATATATTTT	CASGDRGVTGNTIYF
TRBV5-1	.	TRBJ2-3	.	TGCGCCAGCAGCTTGGTCTGGCGGGAGAGGGGGGATACGCAGTATTTT	CASSLVWRERGDTQYF
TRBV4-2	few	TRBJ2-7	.	TGTGCCAGCAGCCAAGAAGGAGGCTTTAGCTCCTACGAGCAGTACTTC	CASSQEGGFSSYEQYF
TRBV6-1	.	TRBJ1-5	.	TGTGCCAGTCGGACAGAATCTTATAGCAATCAGCCCCAGCATTTT	CASRTESYSNQPQHF